This record looks at one T cell receptor beta chain sequence and its context. What it binds is not known. The data derive from a study of T cell responses to AZD1222 COVID-19 vaccine. Points from the study as a whole: CD4 TCRs associated with vaccination spanned spike, dominating at 160-218 and 743-854. Donor demographics were predominantly white British with a female majority; clonal diversity may be underestimated. Spike-specific TCR breadth and depth were elevated following two AZD1222 doses.

The CDR3 is 16 amino acids. CDR1 is KGHSH, CDR2 LQKENI, per germline. Trimming removed 2 bases from V and 1 base from J, with 12 bases in between. Only in-frame clones appear in the TCRdb table, and some are missing; sequencing was by immunoSEQ multiplex PCR. This sample has under 150,000 clones, with roughly 90% found just once. The rearrangement links TRBV18 to TRBJ1-3; D not resolved. The material sequenced was peripheral blood, taken on day 0 of AZD1222 vaccination. The origin of this receptor is an adult in good health. The CDR3 DNA reads as TGTGCCAGCTCACCATTGGACGTTGCTTCTGGAAACACCATATATTTT. It is translated as CASSPLDVASGNTIYF.